Below, 31 T cell receptor beta chains from the same sample are listed, as sequenced in a study of CXCR3-negative and CXCR3-positive naive CD8 T cells. The TRB cDNA libraries were prepared by 5' RACE with UMI labels. TCRdb re-called the 5' RACE reads and gives one entry per CDR3 protein, without DNA. The sample table sets out some 130,000 distinct CDR3 sequences. Sequenced material: naive CXCR3- CD8+ T cells from blood. Subset given: CD45RO-CCR7+CD27+CD95- naive CD8+ T cells lacking CXCR3 (TNR3-). All receptors derive from a human donor in good health. Some clones in this sample may be carry-over from other donors' samples.

This sequence joins TRBV7-9 and TRBJ2-1; checking the TCRdb D call of TRBD2 is not possible without DNA. This CDR3 has 12 residues. Germline V CDR1 and CDR2: SEHNR, FQNEAQ (reference sequence). The CDR3 here is CASRTVGHEQFF.

The chain recombines TRBV6-5 with TRBJ2-7; no DNA is available, so the TRBD1 call from TCRdb remains unchecked. In germline, CDR1 is MNHEY, CDR2 SVGAGI. The CDR3 has 15 residues. Here the CDR3 reads CASSYSTGEAYEQYF.

This chain links TRBV19 with TRBJ2-7; the TRBD2 assignment by TCRdb is unverifiable without DNA. CDR1 LNHDA and CDR2 SQIVND come from the germline V gene (reference sequence). This CDR3 is 20 amino acids long. CDR3 sequence: CASSIVLGGSGLAGFYEQYF. The full variable domain, rest sourced from reference TRBV19 and TRBJ2-7, is DGGITQSPKYLFRKEGQNVTLSCEQNLNHDAMYWYRQDPGQGLRLIYYSQIVNDFQKGDIAEGYSVSREKKESFPLTVTSAQKNPTAFYLCASSIVLGGSGLAGFYEQYFGPGTRLTVT.

The CDR3 reads CASSSTRGGQRGYEQYF. J is TRBJ2-7 and V is TRBV7-8; TCRdb indicates TRBD2, and absent DNA this call remains unverified. CDR3 length: 17 residues. The germline CDR1 and CDR2 sequences are SGHVS and FQNEAQ.

V gene TRBV6-5 combines with J gene TRBJ2-7; no DNA is available, so the TRBD1 call from TCRdb remains unchecked. The V gene's germline CDR1 is MNHEY and CDR2 SVGAGI. The length of the CDR3 is 16 residues. This CDR3 reads CASSLNPGTAAYEQYF.

The chain uses TRBV25-1 and TRBJ1-6; TCRdb picks TRBD1, but there is no DNA to check that call. Germline CDR1 is MGHDK and CDR2 is SYGVNS. This CDR3 is 16 amino acids long. The CDR3 sequence: CASNGPGQGLRSPLHF.

The rearrangement joins TRBV7-9 to TRBJ2-2; TCRdb reports TRBD1, a call that lacks DNA to check it against. This CDR3 comprises 18 residues. Germline V gives CDR1 SEHNR, CDR2 FQNEAQ (reference sequence). The CDR3 sequence is CASRPPRGGNANTGELFF.

V gene TRBV6-6 combines with J gene TRBJ2-1. The CDR3 has 13 residues. Germline CDR1 and CDR2: MNHNY and SVGAGI (reference sequence). The CDR3 protein is CASSYSKLGEQFF.

CDR3 amino acids: CSVERAGPVDEQYF. This chain links TRBV29-1 with TRBJ2-7; the D gene TCRdb calls, TRBD2, cannot be checked with no DNA. The CDR3 runs to 14 residues. Germline V gene data show CDR1 as SQVTM and CDR2 as ANQGSEA.

V is TRBV29-1 and J is TRBJ2-7; TCRdb indicates TRBD2, and absent DNA this call remains unverified. CDR3 length: 14 amino acids. Germline CDR1 and CDR2: SQVTM and ANQGSEA. The CDR3 loop is CSVSTSGRQDEQYF.

The chain has TRBV28 and TRBJ2-7; with no DNA, the TCRdb D assignment of TRBD2 cannot be verified. The CDR3 runs 16 residues. The germline gives CDR1 MDHEN, CDR2 SYDVKM. The chain's CDR3 is CASSLPLDSSSYEQYF.

The chain couples TRBV4-3 to TRBJ2-3. CDR1 is LGHNA, CDR2 YSLEER, per germline. This CDR3 is built from 13 residues. CDR3 amino acids: CASSQVSTDTQYF.

The chain couples TRBV5-1 to TRBJ2-1; as DNA is missing, the TRBD1 call by TCRdb cannot be tested. This CDR3 spans 16 amino acids. CDR1 SGHRS and CDR2 YFSETQ come from the germline V gene. The CDR3 reads CASSFNPRGSNNEQFF.

The chain joins TRBV12-3 or TRBV12-4 to TRBJ2-7; TCRdb names TRBD1, which stays unverified in the absence of DNA. The CDR3 extends over 12 amino acids. The CDR3 here is CASTGAGYEQYF.

The J gene is TRBJ2-7, the V gene TRBV7-2; lacking DNA, the TRBD1 call made by TCRdb goes unchecked. Per germline, CDR1 SGHTA and CDR2 FQGNSA. This CDR3 comprises 16 residues. Here the CDR3 reads CASSLFGGKPNYEQYF.

The chain uses TRBV7-2 and TRBJ2-7; TCRdb designates TRBD1, a call that cannot be tested without DNA. The CDR3 contains 14 residues. CDR1 is SGHTA, CDR2 FQGNSA, per germline. The CDR3 protein is CASSGGQGYYEQYF. The variable domain in full, completed from reference TRBV7-2 and TRBJ2-7, reads GAGVSQSPSNKVTEKGKDVELRCDPISGHTALYWYRQSLGQGLEFLIYFQGNSAPDKSGLPSDRFSAERTGGSVSTLTIQRTQQEDSAVYLCASSGGQGYYEQYFGPGTRLTVT.

This chain links TRBV29-1 with TRBJ2-7. From germline, CDR1 is SQVTM and CDR2 ANQGSEA. CDR3 length equals 12 residues. Here the CDR3 reads CSVITGSYEQYF.

V is TRBV13 and J is TRBJ2-7. CDR3 size: 14 residues. CDR1 is PRHDT and CDR2 is FYEKMQ in the germline V gene (reference sequence). The CDR3 here is CASSLGGTPYEQYF.

This rearrangement joins TRBV4-3 to TRBJ2-3; TCRdb names TRBD1, which stays unverified in the absence of DNA. The V gene's germline CDR1 is LGHNA and CDR2 YSLEER. The CDR3 extends over 16 amino acids. The CDR3: CASSPQPGTGTDTQYF.

This chain joins TRBV20-1 and TRBJ2-7. In germline, CDR1 is DFQATT, CDR2 SNEGSKA (reference sequence). The CDR3 loop spans 12 amino acids. The CDR3 loop reads CSARVPSNEQYF.

The chain employs TRBV9 and TRBJ2-3; the TRBD2 assignment by TCRdb is unverifiable without DNA. There are 15 residues in the CDR3. Germline CDR1 reads SGDLS; CDR2 reads YYNGEE. The CDR3: CASSVDLAGEDTQYF.

This chain uses TRBV4-2 with TRBJ2-1. The CDR3 is 16 amino acids. Germline assignment: CDR1 LGHNA and CDR2 YNFKEQ. The CDR3 here is CASSPLDPSSYNDQFF.

The chain is built from TRBV7-9 and TRBJ2-2; TCRdb indicates TRBD1, and absent DNA this call remains unverified. This CDR3 is built from 14 residues. Germline loops: CDR1 SEHNR, CDR2 FQNEAQ (reference sequence). CDR3 region: CASSLPGATGELFF.

The chain couples TRBV29-1 to TRBJ2-1; TCRdb selects TRBD1, and the lack of DNA leaves this call unchecked. Germline-derived CDR1 and CDR2 are SQVTM and ANQGSEA. This CDR3 has 15 residues. CDR3 loop: CSVGKVAGLYNEQFF.

The chain links TRBV29-1 to TRBJ2-7; TCRdb gives TRBD2 as the D gene, but with no DNA this cannot be confirmed. Germline CDR1 SQVTM, CDR2 ANQGSEA. The CDR3 extends over 12 amino acids. The CDR3 here is CSVTSGGYEQYF.

The V gene is TRBV5-1, the J gene TRBJ2-7. The CDR3 runs 13 residues. Per the germline V gene, CDR1 is SGHRS and CDR2 is YFSETQ. CDR3 region: CASSGGTTYEQYF. Full variable domain (missing parts from reference TRBV5-1 and TRBJ2-7): KAGVTQTPRYLIKTRGQQVTLSCSPISGHRSVSWYQQTPGQGLQFLFEYFSETQRNKGNFPGRFSGRQFSNSRSEMNVSTLELGDSALYLCASSGGTTYEQYFGPGTRLTVT.

The rearrangement uses TRBV29-1 and TRBJ2-5; TCRdb designates TRBD2, a call that cannot be tested without DNA. The CDR3 loop spans 17 amino acids. CDR1 is SQVTM, CDR2 ANQGSEA, per germline. The CDR3 loop is CSVEDHLSGAAGETQYF.

This chain uses TRBV29-1 with TRBJ2-7; the TRBD1 assignment by TCRdb is unverifiable without DNA. CDR1 SQVTM and CDR2 ANQGSEA come from the germline V gene. The CDR3 runs 11 residues. The CDR3 here is CSVEIRGGQYF.

The chain combines TRBV5-1 with TRBJ1-3; TCRdb's D gene call, TRBD1, goes unchecked for lack of DNA. Germline V gene lookup returns CDR1 SGHRS and CDR2 YFSETQ. CDR3 length: 15 residues. The CDR3 region is CASSLDGTNWDTIYF.

J is TRBJ2-5 and V is TRBV25-1. This CDR3 spans 15 amino acids. In germline, CDR1 is MGHDK, CDR2 SYGVNS. The CDR3 reads CASSEDPRDIDTQYF.

The rearrangement uses TRBV6-5 and TRBJ2-5. CDR1 is MNHEY, CDR2 SVGAGI, per germline. The CDR3 contains 14 residues. The CDR3 here is CASSYSIAEETQYF.